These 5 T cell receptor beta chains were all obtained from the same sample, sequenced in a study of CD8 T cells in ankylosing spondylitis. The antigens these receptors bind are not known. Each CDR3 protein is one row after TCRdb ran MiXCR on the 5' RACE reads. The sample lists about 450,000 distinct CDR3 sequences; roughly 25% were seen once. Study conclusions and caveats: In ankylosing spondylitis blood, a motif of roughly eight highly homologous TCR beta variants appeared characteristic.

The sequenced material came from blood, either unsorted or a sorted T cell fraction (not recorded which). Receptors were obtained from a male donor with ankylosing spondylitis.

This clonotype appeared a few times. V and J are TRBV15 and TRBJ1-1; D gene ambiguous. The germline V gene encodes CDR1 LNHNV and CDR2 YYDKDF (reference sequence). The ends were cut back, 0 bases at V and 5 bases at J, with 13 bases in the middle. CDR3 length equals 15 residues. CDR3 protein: CATSREVDVRTEAFF. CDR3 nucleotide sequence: TGTGCCACCAGCAGAGAAGTCGATGTAAGGACTGAAGCTTTCTTT. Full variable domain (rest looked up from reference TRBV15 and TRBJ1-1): DAMVIQNPRYQVTQFGKPVTLSCSQTLNHNVMYWYQQKSSQAPKLLFHYYDKDFNNEADTPDNFQSRRPNTSFCFLDIRSPGLGDTAMYLCATSREVDVRTEAFFGQGTRLTVV.

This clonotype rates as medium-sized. Written as DNA, the CDR3 is TGCGCCAGCAGAGAGATAGATACGCAGTATTTT. Protein sequence: CASREIDTQYF. The V and J genes are TRBV5-1 and TRBJ2-3; D unresolved. Germline values: CDR1 SGHRS, CDR2 YFSETQ. Trimming shortened V by 5 bases and J by 5 bases, and 6 bases separated the two germline ends. The CDR3 extends over 11 amino acids.

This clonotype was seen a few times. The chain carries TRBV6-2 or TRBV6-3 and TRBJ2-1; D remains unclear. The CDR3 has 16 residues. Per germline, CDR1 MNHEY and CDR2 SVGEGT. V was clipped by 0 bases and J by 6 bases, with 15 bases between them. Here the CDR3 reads CASSYSGYSALNEQFF. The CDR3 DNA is TGTGCCAGCAGTTACTCAGGTTATTCGGCTCTCAATGAGCAGTTCTTC.

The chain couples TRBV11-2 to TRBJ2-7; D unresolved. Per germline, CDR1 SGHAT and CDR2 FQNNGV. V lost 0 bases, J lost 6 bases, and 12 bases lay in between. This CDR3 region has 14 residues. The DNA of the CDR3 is TGTGCCAGCAGCTTAGATGGGTTCGCCGCCGAGCAGTACTTC. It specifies CASSLDGFAAEQYF.

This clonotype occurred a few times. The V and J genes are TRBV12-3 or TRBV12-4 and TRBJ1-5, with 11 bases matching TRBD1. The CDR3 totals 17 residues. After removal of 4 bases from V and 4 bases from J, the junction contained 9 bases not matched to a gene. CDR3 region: CASSSGQGAPGNQPQHF. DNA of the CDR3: TGTGCCAGCAGTTCTGGACAGGGGGCTCCGGGGAATCAGCCCCAGCATTTT.